This T cell receptor (beta chain) was documented in a study of T cell responses to AZD1222 COVID-19 vaccine. CDR1 and CDR2 from the germline V gene are WSHSY and SAAADI. The CDR3 length is 14 residues. Trimming removed 6 bases from V and 8 bases from J; junction bases left unmatched: 7. Produced via immunoSEQ multiplex PCR; TCRdb's table is partial and in-frame only. Here the sample spans around 120,000 clones, 70% to 90% being singletons. General observations from the study: Compared with day 0, the breadth and depth of the Spike-specific TCR repertoire rose significantly after two doses of AZD1222. There were mostly white British donors and more females than males, and clonal diversity was possibly underestimated.

A remark on this clone: Its specificity is not known.

The chain links TRBV10-2 to TRBJ1-6; TRBD1 matches at 7 bases. The sequences come from peripheral blood, collected on day 0 of AZD1222 vaccination. The sequence was obtained from an adult in good health. The CDR3 region has the DNA TGCGCCAGCAGCCCCGGGACAGTACATTCACCCCTCCACTTT. It yields the protein CASSPGTVHSPLHF.